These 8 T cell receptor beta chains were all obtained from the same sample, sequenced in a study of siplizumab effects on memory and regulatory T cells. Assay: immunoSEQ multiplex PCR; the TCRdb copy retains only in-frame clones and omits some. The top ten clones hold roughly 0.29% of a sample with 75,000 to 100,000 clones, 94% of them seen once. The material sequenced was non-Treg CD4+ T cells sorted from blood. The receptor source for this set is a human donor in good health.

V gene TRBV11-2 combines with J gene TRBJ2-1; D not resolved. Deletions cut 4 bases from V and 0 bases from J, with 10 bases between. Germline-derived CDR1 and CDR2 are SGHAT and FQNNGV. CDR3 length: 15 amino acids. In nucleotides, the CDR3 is TGTGCCAGCAGCTCCGCCCCCGACTCCTACAATGAGCAGTTCTTC. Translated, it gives CASSSAPDSYNEQFF. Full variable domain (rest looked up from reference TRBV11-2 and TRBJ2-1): EAGVAQSPRYKIIEKRQSVAFWCNPISGHATLYWYQQILGQGPKLLIQFQNNGVVDDSQLPKDRFSAERLKGVDSTLKIQPAKLEDSAVYLCASSSAPDSYNEQFFGPGTRLTVL.

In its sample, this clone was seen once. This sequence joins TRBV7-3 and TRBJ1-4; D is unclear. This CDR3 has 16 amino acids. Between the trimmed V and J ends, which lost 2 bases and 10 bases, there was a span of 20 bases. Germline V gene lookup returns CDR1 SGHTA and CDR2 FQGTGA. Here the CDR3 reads CASSLARRTAGLKLFF. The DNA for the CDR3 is TGTGCCAGCAGCTTAGCCAGAAGGACGGCCGGGTTAAAACTGTTTTTT.

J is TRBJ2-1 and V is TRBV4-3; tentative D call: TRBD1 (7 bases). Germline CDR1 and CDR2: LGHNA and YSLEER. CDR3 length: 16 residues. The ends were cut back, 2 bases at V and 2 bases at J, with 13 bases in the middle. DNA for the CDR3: TGCGCCAGCAGCCAAATGCAGGGGGGCGCCTACAATGAGCAGTTCTTC. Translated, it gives CASSQMQGGAYNEQFF.

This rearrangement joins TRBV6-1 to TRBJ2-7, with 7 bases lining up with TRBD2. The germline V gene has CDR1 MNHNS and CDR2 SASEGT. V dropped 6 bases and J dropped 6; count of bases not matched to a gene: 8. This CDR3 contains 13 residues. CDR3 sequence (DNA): TGTGCCAGCAGAAGAACTAGCGACGGCGAGCAGTACTTC. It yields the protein CASRRTSDGEQYF.

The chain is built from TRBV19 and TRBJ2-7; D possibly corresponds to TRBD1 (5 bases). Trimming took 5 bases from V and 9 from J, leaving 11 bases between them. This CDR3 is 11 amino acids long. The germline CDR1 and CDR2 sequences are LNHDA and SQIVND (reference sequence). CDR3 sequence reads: CASSADSRQYF. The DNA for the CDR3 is TGTGCCAGTAGTGCCGACAGTAGGCAGTACTTC.

The CDR3 sequence is CASSCDRVYEQYF. CDR3 nucleotide sequence: TGTGCCAGCAGTTGTGACAGAGTCTACGAGCAGTACTTC. V usage is TRBV6-4 and J usage is TRBJ2-7; D may be TRBD1 (5 bases). The germline gives CDR1 MRHNA, CDR2 SNTAGT. There are 13 residues in the CDR3. Trimming took 5 bases from V and 3 from J, leaving 11 bases between them.

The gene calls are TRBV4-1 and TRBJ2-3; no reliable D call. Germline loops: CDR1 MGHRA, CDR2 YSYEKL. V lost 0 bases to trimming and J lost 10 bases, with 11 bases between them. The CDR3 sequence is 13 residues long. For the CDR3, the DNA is TGCGCCAGCAGCCAAGAAGGGCTAGGGTCGCAGTATTTT. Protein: CASSQEGLGSQYF.

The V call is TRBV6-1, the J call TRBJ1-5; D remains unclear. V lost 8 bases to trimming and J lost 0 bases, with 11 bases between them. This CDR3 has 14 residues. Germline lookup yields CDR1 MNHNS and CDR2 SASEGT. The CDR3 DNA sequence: TGTGCCAGCGCGGTGGACTATAGCAATCAGCCCCAGCATTTT. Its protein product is CASAVDYSNQPQHF.